The TCR beta chain under discussion was sequenced for a study of human thymus T cells. General study points: Apparent bias marked the V and J gene usage of thymic and blood repertoires.

For this clone: The target antigen is unknown.

During surgery, 0.5-1 mL peripheral blood was drawn from four of eight donors. The CDR3 contains 15 residues. Germline CDR1 and CDR2: MGHDK and SYGVNS. Trimming removed 0 bases from V and 4 bases from J, with 12 bases in between. The data were produced by immunoSEQ multiplex PCR, yet TCRdb's version contains in-frame clones alone and is incomplete. The profile shows 45,000 to 50,000 clones, just under 95% of them singletons. The TCR was taken from a girl less than two years old with a congenital heart defect but otherwise immunologically healthy. The gene calls are TRBV25-1 and TRBJ1-1; tentatively, D is TRBD1 (5 bases). The sample consisted of blood. CDR3 sequence: CASSEYDSLPTEAFF. The CDR3 DNA sequence: TGTGCCAGCAGTGAATACGACAGTTTGCCCACTGAAGCTTTCTTT.